The 28 T cell receptor beta chains presented below share a single source sample, sequenced in a study of T cell repertoires in cytomegalovirus infection (dated by TCRdb to 2018 to 2020). TCRdb shows the sequencer as Illumina HiSeq 1500. TCRdb's own reprocessing of the public reads used fastp at Q25 and MiXCR and kept productive beta chains. Entries that share a CDR3 protein sequence are merged under the most common genes and DNA. A total of about 130,000 distinct CDR3 sequences appear in this sample, 7% to 10% of them only once. Around a tenth of the sample comes from the top ten. The sample consisted of PBMCs. All receptors derive from a human donor in good health (CMV status not recorded). Some clones in this sample may be carry-over from other donors' samples.

This clonotype was counted many times. This chain joins TRBV20-1 and TRBJ1-5; 9 nucleotides align to TRBD1. V shed 3 bases, J shed 7 bases, and the junction held 10 bases outside the gene matches. In germline, CDR1 is DFQATT, CDR2 SNEGSKA (reference sequence). The CDR3 spans 15 residues. The CDR3 nucleotides read TGCAGTGCTAGGGCAACCGGGACAGGGAACCAGCCCCAGCATTTT. Translated, it gives CSARATGTGNQPQHF.

In this sample, this clonotype turned up many times. Written as DNA, the CDR3 is TGTGCCAGCAGTGAGTTACTTAGGAATTCACCCCTCCACTTT. As protein: CASSELLRNSPLHF. The chain recombines TRBV2 with TRBJ1-6, with unresolved D. This CDR3 has 14 residues. Germline lookup yields CDR1 SNHLY and CDR2 FYNNEI. V dropped 3 bases and J dropped 7 bases, with 10 bases sitting between them.

This clonotype has ten or more counts. The chain carries TRBV12-3 or TRBV12-4 and TRBJ1-1, with D tentatively TRBD1 (5 bases). This CDR3 is built from 13 residues. Deletions cut 3 bases from V and 6 bases from J, with 11 bases between. The CDR3 DNA is TGTGCCAGCAGTTTGACAGCGGGGGCTGAAGCTTTCTTT. This encodes CASSLTAGAEAFF.

This clonotype was found many times. The chain's CDR3 is CASSLWGTEAFF. DNA of the CDR3: TGTGCCAGCAGTTTATGGGGCACTGAAGCTTTCTTT. The genes are TRBV12-3 or TRBV12-4 and TRBJ1-1; D gene unclear. V lost 2 bases, J lost 4 bases, and 5 bases lay in between. The CDR3 spans 12 residues.

This clonotype was picked up many times. This chain joins TRBV5-4 and TRBJ1-6; D ambiguous. The germline V gene has CDR1 SGHNT and CDR2 YYREEE (reference sequence). The CDR3 is 14 amino acids. V lost 0 bases and J 7 bases, leaving 8 bases between the germline ends. The CDR3 here is CASSLERENSPLHF. The CDR3 DNA follows: TGTGCCAGCAGCTTGGAAAGGGAAAATTCACCCCTCCACTTT.

In this sample, this clonotype turned up many times. The chain carries TRBV7-2 and TRBJ1-2; D is possibly TRBD1 (5 bases). The CDR3 loop spans 14 amino acids. In germline, CDR1 is SGHTA, CDR2 FQGNSA. Trimming removed 4 bases from V and 4 bases from J, with 13 bases in between. The CDR3 sequence is CASSSRQRSYGYTF. The CDR3 nucleotides read TGTGCCAGCAGCTCCAGACAGCGGAGCTATGGCTACACCTTC.

This clonotype has a count of ten or more. V and J are TRBV7-9 and TRBJ2-5; the match to TRBD2 covers 7 bases. V dropped 5 bases and J dropped 0; count of bases not matched to a gene: 6. This CDR3 has 15 amino acids. The V gene's germline CDR1 is SEHNR and CDR2 FQNEAQ (reference sequence). DNA for the CDR3: TGTGCCAGCAGCGGCGGTAGCGGGTACCAAGAGACCCAGTACTTC. The encoded protein is CASSGGSGYQETQYF.

This clonotype was counted at least ten times. The V and J genes are TRBV7-2 and TRBJ2-3; TRBD2 agrees at 14 bases. This CDR3 is built from 17 residues. In germline, CDR1 is SGHTA, CDR2 FQGNSA. The V segment lost 1 base and the J segment 6 bases; nucleotides outside the gene matches: 6. The CDR3 DNA is TGTGCCAGCAGCTTAGGACTAGCGGGGGGGCCATCGGATACGCAGTATTTT. Translated, it gives CASSLGLAGGPSDTQYF.

A few counts support this clonotype. The V call is TRBV29-1, the J call TRBJ1-1, with D uncertain. The germline V gene encodes CDR1 SQVTM and CDR2 ANQGSEA. The CDR3 totals 15 residues. With 1 base removed from V and 1 base from J, the gap between germline ends came to 13 bases. CDR3: CSVEGGPGWNTEAFF. CDR3 coding DNA: TGCAGCGTTGAAGGCGGTCCCGGCTGGAACACTGAAGCTTTCTTT.

CDR3 sequence (DNA): TGCAGTGCTTCGGGACTAGGAGTCTACGAGCAGTACTTC. This encodes CSASGLGVYEQYF. This sequence joins TRBV20-1 and TRBJ2-7, with 8 positions matching TRBD2. Germline V gene sequence: CDR1 DFQATT, CDR2 SNEGSKA (reference sequence). With V trimmed by 5 bases and J by 3 bases, 6 bases remained unmatched. CDR3 length: 13 amino acids.

In its sample, this clonotype was seen many times. The V and J genes are TRBV5-1 and TRBJ1-3; a possible D gene is TRBD1 (5 bases). The germline V and J ends were trimmed by 4 bases and 4 bases, with 12 bases remaining between them. There are 14 residues in the CDR3. Per germline, CDR1 SGHRS and CDR2 YFSETQ. Here the CDR3 reads CASSDQGGGNTIYF. As DNA, the CDR3 is TGCGCCAGCAGCGACCAGGGAGGCGGAAACACCATATATTTT.

The sample holds many counts of this clonotype. The V call is TRBV20-1, the J call TRBJ1-2; possible D gene TRBD1, 6 bases. V dropped 2 bases and J dropped 5 bases, with 18 bases sitting between them. The CDR3 totals 15 residues. In germline, CDR1 is DFQATT, CDR2 SNEGSKA (reference sequence). For the CDR3, the DNA is TGCAGTGCTAGATCCTTAGCTGGACAGCATTATGGCTACACCTTC. Translated: CSARSLAGQHYGYTF.

This clonotype was seen at least ten times. The chain employs TRBV5-6 and TRBJ2-7; D is uncertain. The CDR3 runs to 14 residues. V dropped 4 bases and J dropped 2 bases, with 13 bases sitting between them. Per germline, CDR1 SGHDT and CDR2 YYEEEE. CDR3 region: CASSPSRKTYEQYF. The CDR3, as DNA: TGTGCCAGCAGCCCTTCAAGGAAAACCTACGAGCAGTACTTC.

This clonotype was observed a few times. The chain joins TRBV12-3 or TRBV12-4 to TRBJ2-2; D may be TRBD2 (6 bases). The CDR3 totals 13 residues. Trimming removed 7 bases at V and 8 bases at J, with 14 bases between. The DNA for the CDR3 is TGTGCCAGCACCCTCTGGGGGGAAGGGGAGCTGTTTTTT. This encodes CASTLWGEGELFF.

In its sample, this clonotype was seen many times. The rearrangement uses TRBV20-1 and TRBJ2-7; no clear D gene. This CDR3 has 13 residues. Trimming stripped 1 base from V and 3 bases from J, with 10 bases between. CDR1 is DFQATT, CDR2 SNEGSKA, per germline (reference sequence). The CDR3 coding sequence is TGCAGTGCTAGAGTCCACGGCCACTACGAGCAGTACTTC. Its translation is CSARVHGHYEQYF.

The V call is TRBV29-1, the J call TRBJ1-5; D uncertain. The germline gives CDR1 SQVTM, CDR2 ANQGSEA. The V and J ends lost 5 bases and 4 bases respectively, with 9 bases between them. The CDR3 spans 12 residues. CDR3 coding DNA: TGCAGCGTTCGGGCACCGAATCAGCCCCAGCATTTT. This encodes CSVRAPNQPQHF.

This clonotype was seen ten or more times. CDR3 nucleotides: TGTGCCAGCAGCTTAGATCCGTCCCATTCCGAGCAGTACTTC. Protein sequence: CASSLDPSHSEQYF. The chain uses TRBV7-9 and TRBJ2-7, with D uncertain. Germline V gene sequence: CDR1 SEHNR, CDR2 FQNEAQ (reference sequence). The CDR3 length is 14 residues. The V end lost 1 base, the J end lost 6 bases, and 13 bases lay between the germline ends. Drawing the rest from reference TRBV7-9 and TRBJ2-7, the complete variable domain is DTGVSQNPRHKITKRGQNVTFRCDPISEHNRLYWYRQTLGQGPEFLTYFQNEAQLEKSRLLSDRFSAERPKGSFSTLEIQRTEQGDSAMYLCASSLDPSHSEQYFGPGTRLTVT.

This clonotype has a count of ten or more. The J gene is TRBJ2-7, the V gene TRBV19; TRBD2 is a possible D gene (5 bases). CDR1 is LNHDA and CDR2 is SQIVND in the germline V gene (reference sequence). Between the trimmed V and J ends, which lost 4 bases and 2 bases, there was a span of 15 bases. This CDR3 has 15 amino acids. This CDR3 reads CASSTPPGYPYEQYF. The CDR3 region has the DNA TGTGCCAGTAGTACCCCGCCGGGATACCCCTACGAGCAGTACTTC.

This clonotype occurred many times. The rearrangement uses TRBV28 and TRBJ2-1; D possibly corresponds to TRBD1 (6 bases). Germline CDR1 is MDHEN and CDR2 is SYDVKM. Trimming left V 7 bases short and J 4 bases short, with 14 bases between. This CDR3 comprises 14 residues. DNA of the CDR3: TGTGCCAGCACAGGGACAAGCCAGTACAATGAGCAGTTCTTC. It is translated as CASTGTSQYNEQFF.

This clonotype has a count of ten or more. V and J are TRBV7-8 and TRBJ2-7, with D possibly being TRBD1 or TRBD2 (5 bases each). CDR1 is SGHVS, CDR2 FQNEAQ, per germline. This CDR3 has 15 residues. Trimming removed 1 base at V and 2 bases at J, with 12 bases between. CDR3: CASSLGDRLTYEQYF. The CDR3 region has the DNA TGTGCCAGCAGCTTAGGGGACCGACTAACCTACGAGCAGTACTTC. The entire variable domain, with the rest obtained from reference TRBV7-8 and TRBJ2-7, is as follows: GAGVSQSPRYKVAKRGQDVALRCDPISGHVSLFWYQQALGQGPEFLTYFQNEAQLDKSGLPSDRFFAERPEGSVSTLKIQRTQQEDSAVYLCASSLGDRLTYEQYFGPGTRLTVT.

The genes are TRBV7-9 and TRBJ1-2, with D uncertain. CDR1 SEHNR and CDR2 FQNEAQ come from the germline V gene (reference sequence). Trimming left V 1 base short and J 0 bases short, with 12 bases between. The CDR3 covers 16 residues. The CDR3 spells CASSLGAVGANYGYTF. Here the CDR3 DNA reads TGTGCCAGCAGCTTAGGAGCGGTGGGAGCTAACTATGGCTACACCTTC. Complete variable domain (other parts from reference TRBV7-9 and TRBJ1-2): DTGVSQNPRHKITKRGQNVTFRCDPISEHNRLYWYRQTLGQGPEFLTYFQNEAQLEKSRLLSDRFSAERPKGSFSTLEIQRTEQGDSAMYLCASSLGAVGANYGYTFGSGTRLTVV.

The rearrangement links TRBV9 to TRBJ1-3; 7 bases align to TRBD1. With V trimmed by 0 bases and J by 2 bases, 2 bases remained unmatched. This CDR3 is built from 15 residues. Germline values: CDR1 SGDLS, CDR2 YYNGEE. The CDR3 coding sequence is TGTGCCAGCAGCGTAGAAGGGGGCGCTGGAAACACCATATATTTT. Its protein product is CASSVEGGAGNTIYF.

This clonotype has a count of ten or more. J is TRBJ1-6 and V is TRBV7-2; D is ambiguous. V lost 5 bases, J lost 4 bases, and 6 bases lay in between. The CDR3 is 13 residues long. Germline V gene data show CDR1 as SGHTA and CDR2 as FQGNSA. The CDR3 region is CASSPGYNSPLHF. The DNA of the CDR3 is TGTGCCAGCAGCCCCGGGTATAATTCACCCCTCCACTTT.

This clonotype was counted many times. This chain connects TRBV5-5 to TRBJ1-4; D is undetermined. The CDR3 consists of 16 residues. Germline-derived CDR1 and CDR2 are SGHKS and YYEKEE (reference sequence). The V end lost 2 bases, the J end lost 0 bases, and 11 bases lay between the germline ends. The CDR3 region has the DNA TGTGCCAGCAGCTTACGACCGGGTGCAACTAATGAAAAACTGTTTTTT. It yields the protein CASSLRPGATNEKLFF.

The chain combines TRBV5-1 with TRBJ2-3; a weak D match, TRBD1 (6 bases). V was pared by 1 base and J by 0 bases, with 15 bases between. Germline CDR1 SGHRS, CDR2 YFSETQ. The CDR3 consists of 17 residues. The CDR3 DNA follows: TGCGCCAGCAGCTTGTCCCGCTCGGGACAAAGCACAGATACGCAGTATTTT. Encoded protein: CASSLSRSGQSTDTQYF.

This clonotype occurred many times. The chain joins TRBV2 to TRBJ1-2, with 9 bases matching TRBD1. Germline V gene data show CDR1 as SNHLY and CDR2 as FYNNEI. This CDR3 has 13 residues. Trimming removed 5 bases from V and 8 bases from J; junction bases left unmatched: 6. CDR3 DNA: TGTGCCAGCAGTAAGACAGGGGGAGCAGGCTACACCTTC. It yields the protein CASSKTGGAGYTF.

This clonotype was counted many times. The V and J genes are TRBV12-5 and TRBJ1-1; TRBD1 aligns across 9 bases. The CDR3 is 14 residues long. V shed 5 bases, J shed 6 bases, and the junction held 7 bases outside the gene matches. Looked up from germline, CDR1 is LGHNT and CDR2 is FRNRAP. The CDR3 protein is CASGPTGGEAEAFF. As DNA, the CDR3 is TGTGCTAGTGGTCCTACAGGGGGCGAGGCTGAAGCTTTCTTT.

This clonotype has ten or more counts. V and J are TRBV28 and TRBJ2-6, with 9 bases fitting TRBD1. The CDR3 sequence is 17 residues long. J gave up 0 bases and V 2 bases, and 2 bases lay outside the gene matches. Germline CDR1 reads MDHEN; CDR2 reads SYDVKM. The chain's CDR3 is CASSLGTGLSGANVLTF. In nucleotides, the CDR3 is TGTGCCAGCAGTTTAGGGACAGGGCTCTCTGGGGCCAACGTCCTGACTTTC.